These 29 T cell receptor beta chains originate from one sample sequenced in a study of blood T cell repertoires in COVID-19. Sequenced by immunoSEQ multiplex PCR; TCRdb stores in-frame clones only, minus some. The sample records a few hundred thousand clones, 90% being singletons. Source material: PBMCs or T cells enriched from blood (not recorded which). These receptors came from a man aged 18 to 30 who had recovered from COVID-19.

The CDR3 DNA reads TGCAGCCTAAGAACTAGCACAGATACGCAGTATTTT. It translates to CSLRTSTDTQYF. The V gene is TRBV29-1, the J gene TRBJ2-3, with D hard to call. Germline CDR1 SQVTM, CDR2 ANQGSEA. The CDR3 consists of 12 residues. The V and J ends lost 8 bases and 0 bases respectively, with 9 bases between them.

V is TRBV5-1 and J is TRBJ1-3; D remains ambiguous. The CDR3 runs to 15 residues. The V end lost 4 bases, the J end lost 1 base, and 12 bases lay between the germline ends. From germline, CDR1 is SGHRS and CDR2 YFSETQ. In nucleotides, the CDR3 is TGCGCCAGCAGCGCCCTACAGACATCTGGAAACACCATATATTTT. Its protein is CASSALQTSGNTIYF.

This clone was seen at least ten times. The chain combines TRBV2 with TRBJ2-5; 9 nucleotides align to TRBD2. Germline trimming cut 5 bases from V and 7 bases from J; bases unmatched to any gene: 17. The CDR3 is made up of 17 amino acids. Per the germline V gene, CDR1 is SNHLY and CDR2 is FYNNEI. This chain's CDR3 is CASSFSGAVAGDGTQYF. The CDR3 DNA sequence: TGTGCCAGCAGTTTTTCGGGGGCCGTAGCGGGAGACGGGACCCAGTACTTC. Looking up the rest from reference TRBV2 and TRBJ2-5 gives the full variable domain: EPEVTQTPSHQVTQMGQEVILRCVPISNHLYFYWYRQILGQKVEFLVSFYNNEISEKSEIFDDQFSVERPDGSNFTLKIRSTKLEDSAMYFCASSFSGAVAGDGTQYFGPGTRLLVL.

The CDR3 nucleotides read TGCGCCAGCAGCTTGGGGGGCCCCTCCTATGGCTACACCTTC. Its translation: CASSLGGPSYGYTF. The chain employs TRBV5-1 and TRBJ1-2; a possible D gene is TRBD1 (5 bases). Deletions cut 0 bases from V and 4 bases from J, with 10 bases between. There are 14 residues in the CDR3. Germline CDR1 SGHRS, CDR2 YFSETQ.

The gene calls are TRBV14 and TRBJ2-1; D is ambiguous. From germline, CDR1 is SGHDN and CDR2 FVKESK. The ends were cut back, 0 bases at V and 8 bases at J, with 14 bases in the middle. The CDR3 has 15 residues. The CDR3 protein is CASSQDRSPYDEQFF. The CDR3 DNA follows: TGTGCCAGCAGCCAAGATAGGAGCCCGTACGATGAGCAGTTCTTC.

The CDR3 sequence is CASSLEGDSYNEQFF. CDR3 bases: TGCGCCAGCAGCTTGGAAGGGGACTCCTACAATGAGCAGTTCTTC. The rearrangement joins TRBV5-1 to TRBJ2-1, with a possible D match to TRBD1 (5 bases). V was pared by 0 bases and J by 0 bases, with 7 bases between. From germline, CDR1 is SGHRS and CDR2 YFSETQ. This CDR3 comprises 15 residues.

The chain combines TRBV11-3 with TRBJ1-2; 7 positions agree with TRBD1. The germline V gene encodes CDR1 SGHNT and CDR2 YENEEA. The CDR3 is 13 residues long. The junction had 3 bases not matched to a gene; V was cut back by 5 bases and J by 3 bases. For the CDR3, the DNA is TGTGCCAGCAGCCCAGACAGGGACTATGGCTACACCTTC. This codes for CASSPDRDYGYTF.

This chain joins TRBV2 and TRBJ1-2; D is unclear. Germline loops: CDR1 SNHLY, CDR2 FYNNEI. The CDR3 length is 13 residues. V was clipped by 9 bases and J by 8 bases, with 19 bases between them. The chain's CDR3 is CARAVGQSFGYTF. The CDR3 region has the DNA TGTGCCAGGGCGGTCGGCCAATCCTTCGGCTACACCTTC. Full variable domain (rest looked up from reference TRBV2 and TRBJ1-2): EPEVTQTPSHQVTQMGQEVILRCVPISNHLYFYWYRQILGQKVEFLVSFYNNEISEKSEIFDDQFSVERPDGSNFTLKIRSTKLEDSAMYFCARAVGQSFGYTFGSGTRLTVV.

This chain uses TRBV14 with TRBJ2-1; TRBD2 matches at 7 bases. Germline CDR1 is SGHDN and CDR2 is FVKESK. The V segment lost 4 bases and the J segment 7 bases; nucleotides outside the gene matches: 16. The CDR3 covers 17 residues. The CDR3 sequence: CASSRYPAGAKRNEQFF. For the CDR3, the DNA is TGTGCCAGCAGCCGGTACCCGGCGGGAGCCAAGAGGAATGAGCAGTTCTTC.

The genes are TRBV5-4 and TRBJ1-6; 8 bases map to TRBD1. Trimming took 2 bases from V and 8 from J; bases not matched to a gene: 6. Per germline, CDR1 SGHNT and CDR2 YYREEE (reference sequence). There are 15 residues in the CDR3. The CDR3 here is CASSLRQGAHSPLHF. In DNA form, the CDR3 reads TGTGCCAGCAGCTTACGCCAGGGGGCTCATTCACCCCTCCACTTT.

The chain carries TRBV11-3 and TRBJ2-3, with TRBD2 matching 8 bases. V shed 1 base and J 5 bases; nucleotides not matched to a gene: 20. Germline CDR1 and CDR2: SGHNT and YENEEA. CDR3 length: 20 residues. Written as DNA, the CDR3 is TGTGCCAGCAGCTTAGGGGCGGGACAATTAGCGGGATCTTTGCGAGATACGCAGTATTTT. It codes for CASSLGAGQLAGSLRDTQYF.

A word on this clone: Other DNA sequences in the same sample also yield this CDR3. The chain combines TRBV6-1 with TRBJ1-2, with D perhaps TRBD1 (5 bases). The CDR3 extends over 14 amino acids. CDR1 is MNHNS, CDR2 SASEGT, per germline. V was pared by 1 base and J by 3 bases, with 9 bases between. The CDR3 spells CASSEGQGYYGYTF. In DNA form, the CDR3 reads TGTGCCAGCAGTGAAGGGCAGGGATACTATGGCTACACCTTC.

The chain combines TRBV3-1 (or the pseudogene TRBV3-2) with TRBJ2-4, with TRBD1 identical over 7 bases. The CDR3 is 15 residues long. V lost 0 bases and J lost 8; bases outside the gene matches: 7. The germline V gene has CDR1 LGHDT and CDR2 YNNKEL (reference sequence). Here the CDR3 DNA reads TGTGCCAGCAGCCAAGATAGGACAGGTGGGCACATTCAGTACTTC. It yields the protein CASSQDRTGGHIQYF.

The chain recombines TRBV28 with TRBJ2-1; 7 positions match TRBD2. The CDR3 runs 15 residues. The germline V gene has CDR1 MDHEN and CDR2 SYDVKM. J was trimmed by 2 bases and V by 3 bases; bases with no gene match: 4. The CDR3: CASSFGGEAYNEQFF. The CDR3 DNA sequence: TGTGCCAGCAGTTTTGGGGGGGAGGCCTACAATGAGCAGTTCTTC.

This chain links TRBV9 with TRBJ2-7, with 8 bases aligning to TRBD2. The germline V gene has CDR1 SGDLS and CDR2 YYNGEE. After removal of 0 bases from V and 2 bases from J, the junction contained 7 bases not matched to a gene. The CDR3 length is 16 residues. The DNA for the CDR3 is TGTGCCAGCAGCGTAGGAAGCGGGAGCTCGCCCTACGAGCAGTACTTC. As protein: CASSVGSGSSPYEQYF.

The chain carries TRBV4-2 and TRBJ1-3; possible D gene TRBD1, 6 bases. The germline CDR1 and CDR2 sequences are LGHNA and YNFKEQ. The ends were cut back, 4 bases at V and 2 bases at J, with 12 bases in the middle. The length of the CDR3 is 15 residues. CDR3 nucleotides: TGTGCCAGCAGCCCGAACAGGGCTGCTGGAAACACCATATATTTT. Protein product: CASSPNRAAGNTIYF.

The gene calls are TRBV10-3 and TRBJ1-5; D perhaps matches TRBD1 (6 bases). In germline, CDR1 is ENHRY, CDR2 SYGVKD. This CDR3 region has 15 residues. Trimming removed 11 bases from V and 0 bases from J, with 17 bases in between. Written as DNA, the CDR3 is TGTGCCTCCAAATGGGGCAGGGGTAGCAATCAGCCCCAGCATTTT. Translation: CASKWGRGSNQPQHF.

The sample holds a few counts of this clone. The chain uses TRBV10-3 and TRBJ1-6; tentatively, D is TRBD1 (5 bases). Trimming removed 2 bases at V and 9 bases at J, with 14 bases between. The germline V gene has CDR1 ENHRY and CDR2 SYGVKD. CDR3 length equals 15 residues. CDR3 sequence reads: CAISEDSRVGSPLHF. The CDR3 nucleotides read TGTGCCATCAGTGAGGATTCCAGGGTGGGTTCACCCCTCCACTTT.

As DNA, the CDR3 is TGCAGCGTCGCGACAGGGGAATCTCAGCCCCAGCATTTT. Encoded protein: CSVATGESQPQHF. V and J are TRBV29-1 and TRBJ1-5; 8 bases line up with TRBD1. CDR3 size: 13 residues. The ends lost 6 bases at V and 6 bases at J; junction bases unmatched: 7. Germline CDR1 SQVTM, CDR2 ANQGSEA.

This chain uses TRBV27 with TRBJ1-2; TRBD1 matches at 9 bases. The CDR3 contains 14 residues. J was trimmed by 5 bases and V by 5 bases; bases with no gene match: 6. Germline V gene data show CDR1 as MNHEY and CDR2 as SMNVEV (reference sequence). CDR3 loop: CASSLGQGRYGYTF. The DNA of the CDR3 is TGTGCCAGCAGTCTTGGACAGGGGAGATATGGCTACACCTTC.

This chain links TRBV15 with TRBJ2-6; tentative D call: TRBD1 (6 bases). The length of the CDR3 is 15 residues. Trimming left V 4 bases short and J 4 bases short, with 11 bases between. CDR1 is LNHNV and CDR2 is YYDKDF in the germline V gene (reference sequence). The CDR3 DNA reads TGTGCCACCAGCAAAGGACAGCTGGGGGCCAACGTCCTGACTTTC. Amino acids: CATSKGQLGANVLTF.

V and J are TRBV5-1 and TRBJ2-3; 7 bases fit TRBD2. Trimming removed 3 bases from V and 2 bases from J; junction bases left unmatched: 6. The CDR3 totals 15 residues. Germline V gives CDR1 SGHRS, CDR2 YFSETQ. The CDR3 loop reads CASSWWGGLTDTQYF. The CDR3 coding sequence is TGCGCCAGCAGCTGGTGGGGGGGTCTCACAGATACGCAGTATTTT. The full variable domain, with the rest looked up from reference TRBV5-1 and TRBJ2-3, is KAGVTQTPRYLIKTRGQQVTLSCSPISGHRSVSWYQQTPGQGLQFLFEYFSETQRNKGNFPGRFSGRQFSNSRSEMNVSTLELGDSALYLCASSWWGGLTDTQYFGPGTRLTVL.

Written as DNA, the CDR3 is TGTGCCAGCAGCTTAGATAAGCAGGGAAGGCACACTGAAGCTTTCTTT. As protein: CASSLDKQGRHTEAFF. The rearrangement links TRBV11-2 to TRBJ1-1, with a weak D call TRBD1 (5 bases). In germline, CDR1 is SGHAT, CDR2 FQNNGV. This CDR3 is built from 16 residues. The germline V and J ends were trimmed by 0 bases and 3 bases, with 14 bases remaining between them.

About this clone: Other nucleotide sequences from this sample produce the same CDR3. The CDR3 DNA reads TGTGCCAGCAGTTTACTAGCGGGGGGGACAGATACGCAGTATTTT. It encodes CASSLLAGGTDTQYF. This chain connects TRBV27 to TRBJ2-3; 12 nucleotides line up with TRBD2. This CDR3 is 15 amino acids long. CDR1 is MNHEY, CDR2 SMNVEV, per germline (reference sequence). The V gene end was trimmed by 2 bases and the J gene end by 3 bases; junction bases not matched to a gene: 0.

The chain has TRBV7-9 and TRBJ2-5; 8 positions match TRBD2. The CDR3 is 16 residues long. In germline, CDR1 is SEHNR, CDR2 FQNEAQ (reference sequence). V lost 7 bases and J lost 0; bases outside the gene matches: 10. The CDR3, as DNA: TGTGCCAGCATGGGATGGGCTAGCGGGTACCAAGAGACCCAGTACTTC. Translating it yields CASMGWASGYQETQYF.

The chain carries TRBV6-2 or TRBV6-3 and TRBJ2-3; 9 nucleotides line up with TRBD1. The germline V gene encodes CDR1 MNHEY and CDR2 SVGEGT. The CDR3 runs 15 residues. The ends lost 2 bases at V and 3 bases at J; junction bases unmatched: 3. The CDR3 nucleotides read TGTGCCAGCAGTTACCCGGGACAGGGAACAGATACGCAGTATTTT. Translation gives CASSYPGQGTDTQYF.

This clone appeared once. The rearrangement uses TRBV10-3 and TRBJ2-7; 9 bases agree with TRBD2. V was pared by 10 bases and J by 2 bases, with 6 bases of the junction left unmatched. Germline V lookup: CDR1 ENHRY, CDR2 SYGVKD. This CDR3 region has 13 residues. The CDR3 reads CATQTSGPYEQYF. CDR3 DNA sequence: TGTGCCACCCAGACTAGCGGCCCCTACGAGCAGTACTTC.

The chain couples TRBV11-3 to TRBJ1-1; D is ambiguous. Germline V gene lookup returns CDR1 SGHNT and CDR2 YENEEA. Trimming stripped 6 bases from V and 3 bases from J, with 5 bases between. CDR3 length: 11 amino acids. CDR3 sequence: CASRSDTEAFF. The CDR3 DNA sequence: TGTGCCAGCAGATCGGACACTGAAGCTTTCTTT. Filled out from reference TRBV11-3 and TRBJ1-1, the complete variable domain reads EAGVVQSPRYKIIEKKQPVAFWCNPISGHNTLYWYLQNLGQGPELLIRYENEEAVDDSQLPKDRFSAERLKGVDSTLKIQPAELGDSAVYLCASRSDTEAFFGQGTRLTVV.

The chain links TRBV6-4 to TRBJ2-1; TRBD2 might be the D (6 bases). In germline, CDR1 is MRHNA, CDR2 SNTAGT. The CDR3 has 13 residues. V was clipped by 3 bases and J by 9 bases, with 12 bases between them. CDR3 loop: CASSDTSSGEQFF. CDR3 coding DNA: TGTGCCAGCAGTGATACTAGCTCTGGTGAGCAGTTCTTC.